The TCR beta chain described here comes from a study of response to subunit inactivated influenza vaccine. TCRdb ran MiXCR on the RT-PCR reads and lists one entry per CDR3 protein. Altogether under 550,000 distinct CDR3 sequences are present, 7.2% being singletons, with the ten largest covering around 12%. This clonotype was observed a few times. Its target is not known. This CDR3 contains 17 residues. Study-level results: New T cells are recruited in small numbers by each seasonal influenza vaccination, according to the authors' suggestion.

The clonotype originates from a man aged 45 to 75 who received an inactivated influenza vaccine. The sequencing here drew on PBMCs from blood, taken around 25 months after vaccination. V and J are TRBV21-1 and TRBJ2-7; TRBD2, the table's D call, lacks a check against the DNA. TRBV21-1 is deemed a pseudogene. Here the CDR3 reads CASSKGYREGFCYEQYF. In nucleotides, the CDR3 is TGTGCCAGCAGCAAAGGGTACCGGGAGGGCTTCTGCTACGAGCAGTACTTC.